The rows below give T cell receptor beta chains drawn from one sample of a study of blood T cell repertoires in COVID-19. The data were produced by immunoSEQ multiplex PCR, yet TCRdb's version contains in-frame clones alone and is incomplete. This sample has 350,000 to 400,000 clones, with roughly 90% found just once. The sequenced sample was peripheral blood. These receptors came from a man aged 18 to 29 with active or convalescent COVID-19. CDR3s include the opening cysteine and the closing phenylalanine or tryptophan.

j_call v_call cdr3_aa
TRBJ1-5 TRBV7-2 CASSLEGGNQPQHF
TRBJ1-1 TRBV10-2 CASPTGMNTEAFF
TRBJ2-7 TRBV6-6 CASSRGQGAFF
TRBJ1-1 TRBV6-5 CASSYNEGTEAFF
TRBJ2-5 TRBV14 CASSQVKRTQETQYF
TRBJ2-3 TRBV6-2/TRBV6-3 CASSYSNSGGAISTDTQYF
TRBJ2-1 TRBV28 CASSPVSGTGDEQFF
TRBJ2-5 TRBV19 CASSMGGQKETQYF
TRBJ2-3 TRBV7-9 CASSWDRGDTQYF
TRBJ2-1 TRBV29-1 CSVGVGRGEQFF
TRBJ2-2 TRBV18 CASSPLRSLGAGELFF
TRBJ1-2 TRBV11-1 CASSPNRDLGGYTF
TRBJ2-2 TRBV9 CASSLRQGVTGELFF
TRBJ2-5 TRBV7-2 CASSPHGLAGIQETQYF
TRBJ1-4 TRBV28 CASSLPGTGREKLFF
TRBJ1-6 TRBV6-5 CASSRQGNNSPLHF
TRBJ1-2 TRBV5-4 CASSKQPGQLSYGYTF
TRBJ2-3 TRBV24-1 CATSDLGGLENARTDTQYF
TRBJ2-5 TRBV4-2 CASSQAGSGQETQYF
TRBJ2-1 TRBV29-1 CSAGGGSSSYNEQFF
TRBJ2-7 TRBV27 CASSLRDSYEQYF
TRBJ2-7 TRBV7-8 CASSGDRGPLEQYF
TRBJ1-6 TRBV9 CASSSQGALGSPLHF
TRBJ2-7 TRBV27 CASSLFTSGSPFEQYF
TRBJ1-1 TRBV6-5 CASSSSFSRGEAFF
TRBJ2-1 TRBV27 CASSFLLAGGNEQFF
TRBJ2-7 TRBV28 CASSFPGLQTYEQYF
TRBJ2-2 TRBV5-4 CASSPIRRVSNTGELFF
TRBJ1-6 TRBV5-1 CASSDGVVTSPLHF
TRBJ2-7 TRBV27 CASSFAIRSYEQYF
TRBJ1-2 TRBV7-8 CASSSPRDRANYGYTF
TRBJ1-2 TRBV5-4 CASSWGQENYGYTF
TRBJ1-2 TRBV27 CASSRSWPPNYGYTF
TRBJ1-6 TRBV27 CASSLAGDNSPLHF
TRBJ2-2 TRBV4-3 CASSQGETGELFF
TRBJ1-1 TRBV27 CASSPPLSPGGAEAFF
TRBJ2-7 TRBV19 CASRYLVGTYEQYF
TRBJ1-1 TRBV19 CASSTGTGYTEAFF
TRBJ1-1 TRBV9 CASSPRLGEMNTEAFF
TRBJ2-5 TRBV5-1 CASSSGALGETQYF
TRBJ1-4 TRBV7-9 CATTGGNNEKLFF
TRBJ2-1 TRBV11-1 CASSQRRHNEQFF
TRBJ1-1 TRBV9 CASSVVSALGTEAFF
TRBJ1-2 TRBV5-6 CASSPPRPGLEGYTF
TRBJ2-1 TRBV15 CATSPGGPYNEQFF
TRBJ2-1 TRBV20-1 CSAPGGTRKFF
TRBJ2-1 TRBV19 CASSVTGPGLAASYNEQFF
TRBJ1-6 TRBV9 CASSYTDRNSGSPLHF
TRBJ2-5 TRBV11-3 CASSGPNQETQYF
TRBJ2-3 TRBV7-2 CASSHKRTDTQYF
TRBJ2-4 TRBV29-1 CSVGTGENIQYF
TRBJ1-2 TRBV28 CASCIQGSHGYTF
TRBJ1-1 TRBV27 CASSLSGIWGTEAFF
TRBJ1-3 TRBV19 CASRYGGSGNTIYF
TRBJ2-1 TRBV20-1 CSASPGGPINEQFF
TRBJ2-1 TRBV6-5 CASSPPRGSREQFF